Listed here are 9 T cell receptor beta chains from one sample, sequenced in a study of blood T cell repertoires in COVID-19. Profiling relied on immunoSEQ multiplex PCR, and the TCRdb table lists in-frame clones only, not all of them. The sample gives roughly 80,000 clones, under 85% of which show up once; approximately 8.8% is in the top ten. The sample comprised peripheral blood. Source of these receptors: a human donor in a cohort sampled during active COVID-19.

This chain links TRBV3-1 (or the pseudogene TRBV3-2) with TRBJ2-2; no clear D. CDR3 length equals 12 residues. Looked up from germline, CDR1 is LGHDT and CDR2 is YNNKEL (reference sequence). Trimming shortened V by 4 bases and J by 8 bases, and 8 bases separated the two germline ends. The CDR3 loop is CASSRVGGELFF. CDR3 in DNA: TGTGCCAGCAGCCGCGTCGGGGGGGAGCTGTTTTTT.

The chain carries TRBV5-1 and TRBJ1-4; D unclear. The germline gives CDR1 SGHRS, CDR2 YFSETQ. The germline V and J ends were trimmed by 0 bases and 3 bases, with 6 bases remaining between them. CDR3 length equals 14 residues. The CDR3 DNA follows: TGCGCCAGCAGCTTGGCGCGTGCTAATGAAAAACTGTTTTTT. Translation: CASSLARANEKLFF. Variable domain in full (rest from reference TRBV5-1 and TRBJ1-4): KAGVTQTPRYLIKTRGQQVTLSCSPISGHRSVSWYQQTPGQGLQFLFEYFSETQRNKGNFPGRFSGRQFSNSRSEMNVSTLELGDSALYLCASSLARANEKLFFGSGTQLSVL.

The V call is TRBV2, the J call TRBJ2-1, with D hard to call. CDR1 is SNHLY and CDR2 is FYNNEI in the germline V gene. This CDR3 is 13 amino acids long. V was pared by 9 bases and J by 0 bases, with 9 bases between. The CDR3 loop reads CASLSSSYNEQFF. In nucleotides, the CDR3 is TGTGCCAGTCTCTCTAGCTCCTACAATGAGCAGTTCTTC.

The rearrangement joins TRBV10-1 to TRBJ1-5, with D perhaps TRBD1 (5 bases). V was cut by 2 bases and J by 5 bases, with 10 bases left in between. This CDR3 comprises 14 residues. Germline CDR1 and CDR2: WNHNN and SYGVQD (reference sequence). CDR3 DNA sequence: TGCGCCAGCAGTGAGAGGGGCCAACATCAGCCCCAGCATTTT. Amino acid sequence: CASSERGQHQPQHF.

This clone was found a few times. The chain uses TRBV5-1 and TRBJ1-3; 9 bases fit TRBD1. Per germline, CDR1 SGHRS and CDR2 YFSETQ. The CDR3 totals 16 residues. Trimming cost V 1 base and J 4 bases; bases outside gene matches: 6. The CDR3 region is CASSLTGTGSGNTIYF. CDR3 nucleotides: TGCGCCAGCAGCTTGACTGGGACAGGGTCAGGAAACACCATATATTTT.

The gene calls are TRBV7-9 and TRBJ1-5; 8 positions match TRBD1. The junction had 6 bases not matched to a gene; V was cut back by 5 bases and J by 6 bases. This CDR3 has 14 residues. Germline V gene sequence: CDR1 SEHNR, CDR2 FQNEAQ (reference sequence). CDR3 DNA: TGTGCCAGCAGCACTCAGGGGGCTATTCAGCCCCAGCATTTT. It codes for CASSTQGAIQPQHF.

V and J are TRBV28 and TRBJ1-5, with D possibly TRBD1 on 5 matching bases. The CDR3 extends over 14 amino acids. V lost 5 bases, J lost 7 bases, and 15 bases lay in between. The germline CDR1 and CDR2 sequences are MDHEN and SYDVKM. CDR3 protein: CASSRGGFGQPQHF. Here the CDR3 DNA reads TGTGCCAGCAGTCGGGGGGGGTTTGGACAGCCCCAGCATTTT.

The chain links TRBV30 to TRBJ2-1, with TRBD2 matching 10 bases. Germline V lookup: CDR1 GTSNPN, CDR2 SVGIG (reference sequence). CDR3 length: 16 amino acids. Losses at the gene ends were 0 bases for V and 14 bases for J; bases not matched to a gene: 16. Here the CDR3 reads CAWSVRSLAGVNQEFF. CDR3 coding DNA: TGTGCCTGGAGTGTACGGAGTCTAGCGGGAGTAAATCAAGAGTTCTTC.

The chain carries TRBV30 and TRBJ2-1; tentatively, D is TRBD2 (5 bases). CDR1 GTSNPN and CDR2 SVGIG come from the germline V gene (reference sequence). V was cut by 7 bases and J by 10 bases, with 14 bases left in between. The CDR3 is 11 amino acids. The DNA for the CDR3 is TGTGCCTCCTGGGGAGTCCTGGAGCAGTTCTTC. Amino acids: CASWGVLEQFF.